This entry features one T cell receptor beta chain sequence. This clonotype was recorded at least ten times. The antigen it recognizes is unknown. No base-level quality is on record; no much larger clone is a single base apart. cDNA was synthesized by template-switch 5'RACE using a primer with a 10-nucleotide random unique molecular identifier that tagged each TCR transcript. Every sequencing run yielded over 170 million TCR-beta sequences covering 15-18 subjects. Total RNA was extracted with the RNeasy kit. The KAPA Real-time Library Amplification kit was used to amplify TCR-beta VDJ regions with primers targeting the TCR constant region and the 5'RACE anchor. A first PCR added sample indexes and Illumina adaptors, and a second PCR then raised library yield. After Ampure bead purification, the roughly 650 bp TCR product was size-selected on a 2% E-gel SizeSelection system. Before pooling, libraries had their quality checked on a Bioanalyzer, their concentration measured with Qubit, and their quantity determined with the Kapa Library Quantification kit. Paired-end 2 x 150 bp sequencing of the libraries was performed on an Illumina HiSeq 2500. To increase sequence diversity, about 24-32% phiX was spiked into each library pool. In the original analysis: Quality-filtered reads were processed with the UMI-based MiGEC pipeline, which removed over 75% of raw TCR sequences during error correction. VDJ genes were aligned to IMGT germline references, and each clonotype was defined by a unique CDR3 amino acid sequence together with V-J genes. Clonal expansion, Shannon diversity and CDR3 relatedness (CalcPairwiseDistances, ClusterSamples) were evaluated with VDJtools, and phylogenetic trees were built with CLCbio workbench. A clone was classed as expanded if it had 8 or more unique UMIs, a cutoff based on coefficient-of-variation modelling across technical triplicates. The raw public reads went through TCRdb reprocessing: fastp at Q25, MiXCR clone calling, in-frame beta chains kept. Rows with one shared CDR3 protein collapse into an entry with the most common genes and DNA. The V and J calls here are based on TCRdb, not the publication. This sample holds 45,000 to 70,000 distinct CDR3 sequences; about 4% were observed only once. The ten largest clones represent around 3% of the sample.

Unsorted PBMC libraries were generated from 2 million PBMCs stored in RNAlater at -80 °C until RNA extraction. The multiple sclerosis patients were enrolled in a US clinical protocol that used magnetic resonance imaging to evaluate disease progression. Peripheral blood was subjected to Ficoll-Hypaque density gradient centrifugation to isolate PBMCs, which were then cryopreserved in liquid nitrogen. The junction shows trimming of 0 bases on V and 6 bases on J, and the gene matches do not reach 2 bases of it. The CDR3 holds 15 amino acids from the cysteine to the phenylalanine. The kept DNA is CDR3 alone, 45 bases in frame from the first base. Reading the germline V gene gives CDR1 SGHRS and CDR2 YFSETQ. These data are taken from a study of neurological immune-mediated disorders (dated by TCRdb to the late 2010s). For context, the study as a whole: Among the approximately 35 multiple sclerosis patients, roughly 31 had relapsing-remitting MS and 3 had secondary progressive MS. Peripheral blood TCR-beta repertoires from HTLV-I-associated myelopathy (HAM/TSP) patients, multiple sclerosis patients and healthy controls were compared by UMI-based sequencing. The 90 to 110 TCR-beta libraries covered PBMC samples along with longitudinal samples, technical triplicates, and paired sorted CD4+ and CD8+ T-cell subsets. The cohort included about 66 subjects: approximately 15 with HAM/TSP, roughly 35 with multiple sclerosis, and roughly 20 healthy controls. The research as a whole found: No clinical or MRI features were associated with the MS cluster, and the authors said that larger cohorts are needed. In a phylogenetic analysis, the repertoires of 18 out of 34 MS patients fell into a single cluster of related CDR3 sequences, pointing to a possible signature at the repertoire level. No identical CDR3 amino acid sequences were found to be shared among expanded clones across subjects, suggesting that TCR-beta repertoires were private in all groups. TCR clonal expansion was greatest in HAM/TSP patients and smallest in MS patients, who ranked below even healthy controls.

The sequence was obtained from a man in his forties or fifties with multiple sclerosis. The chain is assembled from TRBV5-1 and TRBJ2-1, and 11 bases in between align with TRBD2. Sample: PBMCs. This receptor carries the CDR3 CASSLGTSGSNEQFF. The DNA sequence is given as TGCGCCAGCAGCTTGGGCACTAGCGGGAGCAATGAGCAGTTCTTC.